These 31 T cell receptor beta chains originate from one sample sequenced in a study of sequential checkpoint blockade in melanoma. Treatment here: randomized to nivolumab then ipilimumab (arm A) or the reverse (arm B). Sequencing used immunoSEQ multiplex PCR; TCRdb keeps in-frame clones, though not all of them. The sample lists tens of thousands of clones, 84% occurring once. The sequencing here drew on CD8+ T cells sorted from blood (inferred from file names), taken from a patient given nivolumab and ipilimumab in sequence. Every receptor here comes from a human donor with melanoma.

This rearrangement joins TRBV4-1 to TRBJ1-3, with D tentatively TRBD1 (5 bases). The V end lost 1 base, the J end lost 0 bases, and 10 bases lay between the germline ends. Germline V gene lookup returns CDR1 MGHRA and CDR2 YSYEKL. There are 16 residues in the CDR3. CDR3 amino acids: CASSQGGRVSGNTIYF. As DNA, the CDR3 is TGCGCCAGCAGCCAAGGGGGGAGGGTCTCTGGAAACACCATATATTTT.

The chain joins TRBV5-5 to TRBJ2-7; D unclear. The CDR3 spans 14 residues. Germline V gene lookup returns CDR1 SGHKS and CDR2 YYEKEE (reference sequence). Trimming removed 3 bases from V and 1 base from J, with 11 bases in between. CDR3 sequence: CASSSWHTSYEQYF. The DNA of the CDR3 is TGTGCCAGCAGCTCATGGCACACATCCTACGAGCAGTACTTC.

The chain recombines TRBV27 with TRBJ2-3; D is perhaps TRBD1 (6 bases). The CDR3 sequence is 13 residues long. Trimming removed 2 bases at V and 6 bases at J, with 9 bases between. The germline V gene has CDR1 MNHEY and CDR2 SMNVEV (reference sequence). CDR3 sequence reads: CASSLVGADTQYF. DNA for the CDR3: TGTGCCAGCAGTTTAGTGGGGGCGGATACGCAGTATTTT.

The rearrangement joins TRBV7-6 to TRBJ2-2; 8 nucleotides line up with TRBD2. Trimming at V came to 1 base and at J to 5 bases, leaving 6 bases not matched to a gene. The CDR3 extends over 16 amino acids. The V gene's germline CDR1 is SGHVS and CDR2 FNYEAQ. CDR3: CASSLGYGRATGELFF. DNA of the CDR3: TGTGCCAGCAGCTTAGGGTACGGGAGGGCGACCGGGGAGCTGTTTTTT.

The chain has TRBV5-1 and TRBJ2-7, with D possibly matching TRBD2 (5 bases). Germline V gives CDR1 SGHRS, CDR2 YFSETQ. V was clipped by 5 bases and J by 2 bases, with 17 bases between them. This CDR3 region has 15 residues. This chain's CDR3 is CASRITAAEPYEQYF. The CDR3 coding sequence is TGCGCCAGCAGAATCACAGCGGCAGAACCCTACGAGCAGTACTTC.

V usage is TRBV6-1 and J usage is TRBJ1-2, with a possible D match to TRBD1 (5 bases). V lost 2 bases and J lost 0, with 7 bases in between. The CDR3 is 14 residues long. Per germline, CDR1 MNHNS and CDR2 SASEGT. CDR3 DNA: TGTGCCAGCAGTGAAACAGGACCTAACTATGGCTACACCTTC. It specifies CASSETGPNYGYTF.

The gene calls are TRBV27 and TRBJ1-4; 9 bases are shared with TRBD1. This CDR3 comprises 15 residues. Trimming at V came to 0 bases and at J to 7 bases, leaving 3 bases not matched to a gene. Looked up from germline, CDR1 is MNHEY and CDR2 is SMNVEV (reference sequence). The CDR3: CASSLSTGGGEKLFF. DNA for the CDR3: TGTGCCAGCAGTTTATCGACAGGGGGGGGTGAAAAACTGTTTTTT. Looking up the rest from reference TRBV27 and TRBJ1-4 gives the full variable domain: EAQVTQNPRYLITVTGKKLTVTCSQNMNHEYMSWYRQDPGLGLRQIYYSMNVEVTDKGDVPEGYKVSRKEKRNFPLILESPSPNQTSLYFCASSLSTGGGEKLFFGSGTQLSVL.

The V and J genes are TRBV27 and TRBJ2-1; 8 nucleotides line up with TRBD1. Losses at the gene ends were 7 bases for V and 1 base for J; bases not matched to a gene: 6. Looked up from germline, CDR1 is MNHEY and CDR2 is SMNVEV (reference sequence). The CDR3 has 15 amino acids. CDR3 in amino acids: CASTYQGASYNEQFF. In DNA, the CDR3 is TGTGCCAGCACTTACCAGGGGGCTTCCTACAATGAGCAGTTCTTC.

This clone was detected only once. J is TRBJ2-5 and V is TRBV5-6, with 8 nucleotides matching TRBD1. The assigned J gene may be wrong: the sequence end matches TRBJ2-7 better. The CDR3 is made up of 16 amino acids. Germline CDR1 reads SGHDT; CDR2 reads YYEEEE. The CDR3 is CASSFYLGQGSYEQYF. DNA of the CDR3: TGTGCCAGCAGCTTCTATCTAGGACAGGGATCCTACGAGCAGTACTTC.

The genes are TRBV20-1 and TRBJ1-2; D ambiguous. This CDR3 contains 10 residues. The germline CDR1 and CDR2 sequences are DFQATT and SNEGSKA (reference sequence). V was cut by 6 bases and J by 12 bases, with 14 bases left in between. The CDR3 reads CSALTVEDTF. In DNA, the CDR3 is TGCAGTGCACTAACCGTCGAAGACACCTTC.

V usage is TRBV7-2 and J usage is TRBJ2-5; 7 nucleotides match TRBD2. TRBJ2-7 explains the end of the DNA better; the J call may be wrong. Germline lookup yields CDR1 SGHTA and CDR2 FQGNSA. The CDR3 contains 14 residues. The CDR3 loop is CASSHPGGTYEQYF. CDR3 DNA sequence: TGTGCCAGCAGCCATCCGGGGGGAACCTACGAGCAGTACTTC.

The chain uses TRBV5-6 and TRBJ1-2; 8 bases align to TRBD1. Germline V gene data show CDR1 as SGHDT and CDR2 as YYEEEE. This CDR3 comprises 15 residues. Losses at the gene ends were 2 bases for V and 2 bases for J; bases not matched to a gene: 5. The CDR3 DNA reads as TGTGCCAGCAGCTTTAGTTCAGGGGGCAACTATGGCTACACCTTC. It translates to CASSFSSGGNYGYTF.

The chain recombines TRBV5-1 with TRBJ2-7, with D perhaps TRBD2 (6 bases). Germline CDR1 SGHRS, CDR2 YFSETQ. The CDR3 has 14 amino acids. V was pared by 1 base and J by 3 bases, with 11 bases between. The CDR3, as DNA: TGCGCCAGCAGCTTGTGGAGGGGCCACTACGAGCAGTACTTC. Protein: CASSLWRGHYEQYF.

The rearrangement uses TRBV7-9 and TRBJ2-5, with 7 bases lining up with TRBD1. The V segment lost 5 bases and the J segment 1 base; nucleotides outside the gene matches: 4. This CDR3 is 14 amino acids long. Germline V gives CDR1 SEHNR, CDR2 FQNEAQ (reference sequence). Written as DNA, the CDR3 is TGTGCCAGCAGCGCAGACAGGGCCCAAGAGACCCAGTACTTC. Protein sequence: CASSADRAQETQYF.

V gene TRBV27 combines with J gene TRBJ2-2; D not certain. The CDR3 sequence is 15 residues long. The germline gives CDR1 MNHEY, CDR2 SMNVEV (reference sequence). The V end was cut by 4 bases, the J end by 3 bases, with 12 bases between. CDR3: CASSSPTIHTGELFF. In DNA form, the CDR3 reads TGTGCCAGCAGTTCCCCAACAATTCACACCGGGGAGCTGTTTTTT.

This sequence joins TRBV19 and TRBJ2-2, with 12 bases aligning to TRBD2. The CDR3 contains 18 residues. CDR1 and CDR2 (germline): LNHDA, SQIVND (reference sequence). Germline trimming cut 5 bases from V and 4 bases from J; bases unmatched to any gene: 11. CDR3: CASSLSSGRARITGELFF. CDR3 coding DNA: TGTGCCAGTAGTCTGTCTAGCGGGAGGGCCCGGATCACCGGGGAGCTGTTTTTT.

The chain employs TRBV9 and TRBJ2-5; D remains ambiguous. The V end lost 0 bases, the J end lost 2 bases, and 8 bases lay between the germline ends. This CDR3 is built from 14 residues. CDR1 and CDR2 from the germline V gene are SGDLS and YYNGEE. In DNA form, the CDR3 reads TGTGCCAGCAGCGTAGGGCCCTTTCAAGAGACCCAGTACTTC. Its translation is CASSVGPFQETQYF. Full variable domain (missing parts from reference TRBV9 and TRBJ2-5): DSGVTQTPKHLITATGQRVTLRCSPRSGDLSVYWYQQSLDQGLQFLIQYYNGEERAKGNILERFSAQQFPDLHSELNLSSLELGDSALYFCASSVGPFQETQYFGPGTRLLVL.

The CDR3 coding sequence is TGTGCCAGCAGTGCACTGGGACAGAGTGCAACTAATGAAAAACTGTTTTTT. Residues: CASSALGQSATNEKLFF. The chain carries TRBV27 and TRBJ1-4; TRBD1 matches at 7 bases. The germline V gene has CDR1 MNHEY and CDR2 SMNVEV (reference sequence). V lost 5 bases and J lost 0; bases outside the gene matches: 9. This CDR3 contains 17 residues.

This clone was seen more than once but under ten times. This chain joins TRBV4-1 and TRBJ1-5; the D is unclear. The germline CDR1 and CDR2 sequences are MGHRA and YSYEKL. Deletions cut 4 bases from V and 0 bases from J, with 19 bases between. There are 18 residues in the CDR3. The CDR3, as DNA: TGCGCCAGCAGCCTGGGCCCTTCCCCCCCTTATAGCAATCAGCCCCAGCATTTT. Its protein product is CASSLGPSPPYSNQPQHF.

The CDR3 nucleotides read TGTGCCAGCAGTTTCTTGACCGGGGAGCTGTTTTTT. Protein sequence: CASSFLTGELFF. The chain joins TRBV27 to TRBJ2-2; D not certain. The V and J ends lost 3 bases and 5 bases respectively, with 4 bases between them. The CDR3 totals 12 residues. Germline lookup yields CDR1 MNHEY and CDR2 SMNVEV (reference sequence).

This chain links TRBV21-1 with TRBJ1-1; TRBD1 was called by the table and not checked on the DNA. TRBV21-1 is a documented pseudogene. There are 13 residues in the CDR3. CDR3 nucleotides: TGTGCCAGCAGCGAACAGGGACACACTGAAGCTTTCTTT. It is translated as CASSEQGHTEAFF.

The chain employs TRBV15 and TRBJ2-7; the D is unclear. The CDR3 runs 13 residues. Germline-derived CDR1 and CDR2 are LNHNV and YYDKDF (reference sequence). Trimming pared 8 bases from V and 3 bases from J, leaving 14 bases between. Here the CDR3 DNA reads TGTGCCACCGCCCGAGACATAGACTACGAGCAGTACTTC. Protein sequence: CATARDIDYEQYF.

This chain joins TRBV6-6 and TRBJ1-1; D uncertain. The CDR3 is 13 amino acids. CDR1 is MNHNY and CDR2 is SVGAGI in the germline V gene (reference sequence). Trimming left V 0 bases short and J 7 bases short, with 9 bases between. Here the CDR3 reads CASSYSSLNEAFF. CDR3 DNA: TGTGCCAGCAGTTACTCGAGCCTGAATGAAGCTTTCTTT.

The chain combines TRBV5-1 with TRBJ2-7; TRBD1 is a possible D gene (5 bases). The V and J ends lost 2 bases and 3 bases respectively, with 15 bases between them. Germline loops: CDR1 SGHRS, CDR2 YFSETQ. The CDR3 contains 15 residues. CDR3 DNA: TGCGCCAGCAGCTTAATTGGGGCGCTTTACTACGAGCAGTACTTC. The encoded protein is CASSLIGALYYEQYF. Full variable domain (remainder filled in from reference TRBV5-1 and TRBJ2-7): KAGVTQTPRYLIKTRGQQVTLSCSPISGHRSVSWYQQTPGQGLQFLFEYFSETQRNKGNFPGRFSGRQFSNSRSEMNVSTLELGDSALYLCASSLIGALYYEQYFGPGTRLTVT.

V and J are TRBV6-5 and TRBJ2-1; D gene uncertain. CDR1 and CDR2 from the germline V gene are MNHEY and SVGAGI. The CDR3 loop spans 12 amino acids. The V gene lost 5 bases and the J gene lost 10 bases, with 12 bases spanning the gap. The CDR3 region is CASSETPNEQFF. The DNA of the CDR3 is TGTGCCAGCAGTGAGACACCGAACGAGCAGTTCTTC.

This clone appeared once. The rearrangement joins TRBV4-1 to TRBJ2-3, with 8 positions matching TRBD2. V was clipped by 5 bases and J by 4 bases; unmatched bases: 17. CDR1 is MGHRA, CDR2 YSYEKL, per germline. This CDR3 has 18 residues. The CDR3 reads CASSGPPEGGGFSDTQYF. As DNA, the CDR3 is TGCGCCAGCAGCGGACCCCCCGAGGGCGGGGGGTTCTCAGATACGCAGTATTTT.

The DNA for the CDR3 is TGTGCCAGCAGGAAACCTACAGGACGGCCCTCTGGAAACACCATATATTTT. Translated: CASRKPTGRPSGNTIYF. The chain employs TRBV13 and TRBJ1-3; D perhaps matches TRBD1 (5 bases). Germline V gene lookup returns CDR1 PRHDT and CDR2 FYEKMQ (reference sequence). This CDR3 region has 17 residues. V shed 6 bases and J shed 0 bases, with 18 bases lying between them. Drawing the rest from reference TRBV13 and TRBJ1-3, the complete variable domain is AAGVIQSPRHLIKEKRETATLKCYPIPRHDTVYWYQQGPGQDPQFLISFYEKMQSDKGSIPDRFSAQQFSDYHSELNMSSLELGDSALYFCASRKPTGRPSGNTIYFGEGSWLTVV.

The chain combines TRBV11-2 with TRBJ2-5; D remains ambiguous. Per germline, CDR1 SGHAT and CDR2 FQNNGV. Trimming pared 4 bases from V and 13 bases from J, leaving 13 bases between. CDR3 length: 11 residues. CDR3 DNA sequence: TGTGCCAGCAGCTCGGAGACTTCGCCGTACTTC. Amino acids: CASSSETSPYF.

The V and J genes are TRBV7-9 and TRBJ2-3; 9 bases align to TRBD2. Germline loops: CDR1 SEHNR, CDR2 FQNEAQ (reference sequence). The trim removed 1 base at V and 8 bases at J, leaving 4 bases unmatched. The CDR3 is 14 residues long. CDR3 region: CASSLGAGGPTQYF. The CDR3 DNA sequence: TGTGCCAGCAGCTTAGGAGCGGGGGGTCCTACGCAGTATTTT. Looking up the rest from reference TRBV7-9 and TRBJ2-3 gives the full variable domain: DTGVSQNPRHKITKRGQNVTFRCDPISEHNRLYWYRQTLGQGPEFLTYFQNEAQLEKSRLLSDRFSAERPKGSFSTLEIQRTEQGDSAMYLCASSLGAGGPTQYFGPGTRLTVL.

This clone was detected only once. The rearrangement links TRBV5-6 to TRBJ2-7, with D possibly being TRBD2 (6 bases). CDR1 and CDR2 (germline): SGHDT, YYEEEE. V was pared by 3 bases and J by 8 bases, with 12 bases between. This CDR3 region has 12 residues. The CDR3 sequence: CASSSGTPKQYF. CDR3 in DNA: TGTGCCAGCAGCTCCGGGACTCCAAAGCAGTACTTC.

The chain is built from TRBV6-1 and TRBJ1-5; no clear D gene. The CDR3 sequence is 14 residues long. CDR1 MNHNS and CDR2 SASEGT come from the germline V gene. Deletions cut 5 bases from V and 1 base from J, with 9 bases between. DNA for the CDR3: TGTGCCAGCAGTTTGGGAGGGAGCAATCAGCCCCAGCATTTT. The encoded protein is CASSLGGSNQPQHF.